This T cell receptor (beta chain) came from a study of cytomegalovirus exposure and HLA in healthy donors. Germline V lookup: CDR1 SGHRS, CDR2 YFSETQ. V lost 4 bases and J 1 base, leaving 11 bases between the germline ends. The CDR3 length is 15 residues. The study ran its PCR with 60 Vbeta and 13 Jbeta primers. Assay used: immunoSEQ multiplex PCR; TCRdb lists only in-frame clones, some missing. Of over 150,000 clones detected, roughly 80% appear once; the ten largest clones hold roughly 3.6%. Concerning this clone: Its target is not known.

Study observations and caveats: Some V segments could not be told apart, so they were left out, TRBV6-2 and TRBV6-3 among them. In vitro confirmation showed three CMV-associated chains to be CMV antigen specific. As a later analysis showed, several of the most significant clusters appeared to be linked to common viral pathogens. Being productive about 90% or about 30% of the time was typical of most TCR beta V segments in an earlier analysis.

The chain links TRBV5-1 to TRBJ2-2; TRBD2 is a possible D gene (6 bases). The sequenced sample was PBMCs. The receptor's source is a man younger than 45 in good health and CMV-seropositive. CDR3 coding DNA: TGCGCCAGCAGCCCGGACGGGGGGAACACCGGGGAGCTGTTTTTT. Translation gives CASSPDGGNTGELFF.